Listed below are T cell receptor beta chains from one sample, sequenced in a study of early T cells in non-severe SARS-CoV-2 infection. TCRdb passed the 5' RACE reads through MiXCR, listing each CDR3 protein once. This sample has 65,000 to 85,000 distinct CDR3 sequences, with around a tenth found just once. The specimen sequenced was whole blood. These receptors came from an adult who was a healthcare worker with PCR-confirmed SARS-CoV-2 infection or an uninfected control (not recorded which). Both conserved end residues are part of each CDR3. Fields, in order: D gene, J gene, V gene, clone size, CDR3 DNA, CDR3 protein. D genes are given only for firm matches. Only some rows state a clone size, as once, few, many or a class for expanded clones.

>-|TRBJ1-1|TRBV6-1|-
TGTGCCAGCAGGGGCTGGGGGGGACCGGCGAACACTGAAGCTTTCTTT
CASRGWGGPANTEAFF
>TRBD2|TRBJ2-1|TRBV4-2|few
TGTGCCAGCAGCCAACTAGCGGGAGAATCTGAGCAGTTCTTC
CASSQLAGESEQFF
>TRBD1|TRBJ2-7|TRBV5-1|many
TGCGCCAGCAGGCTCCGGGACAGGGTCTACGAGCAGTACTTC
CASRLRDRVYEQYF
>-|TRBJ2-1|TRBV10-2|many
TGCGCCAGCAGAGACATTACCTACAATGAGCAGTTCTTC
CASRDITYNEQFF
>-|TRBJ1-1|TRBV7-2|few
TGTGCCAGCAGCCCGATGACAGCAAACACTGAAGCTTTCTTT
CASSPMTANTEAFF
>-|TRBJ2-1|TRBV7-9|-
TGTGCCAGCAGCCCGACCGGAGGGCCCAATGAGCAGTTCTTC
CASSPTGGPNEQFF
>TRBD1|TRBJ1-1|TRBV3-1|many
TGTGCCAGCAGCCCCGGACAGGGAAACACTGAAGCTTTCTTT
CASSPGQGNTEAFF
>TRBD2|TRBJ2-3|TRBV18|many
TGTGCCAGCTCACCACCGCCGGGAGGGTTTCGTTCCAAGTTAATGAGCACAGATACGCAGTATTTT
CASSPPPGGFRSKLMSTDTQYF
>-|TRBJ2-7|TRBV19|many
TGTGCCAGTAGTCCCTACGATTTACAGGGCCCCTACGAGCAGTACTTC
CASSPYDLQGPYEQYF
>-|TRBJ2-7|TRBV27|-
TGTGCCAGTGGGGGAAACCTAGTGCAGTACTTC
CASGGNLVQYF
>TRBD1|TRBJ2-7|TRBV5-1|many
TGCGCCAGCACGTTGGGACAGGCTAGTGAGCAGTACTTC
CASTLGQASEQYF
>-|TRBJ2-1|TRBV12-3/TRBV12-4|many
TGTGCCAGCAAACCTAGCGTATCCTACAATGAGCAGTTCTTC
CASKPSVSYNEQFF
>-|TRBJ2-7|TRBV29-1|few
TGCAGCGTTGAAAGGGGTCCCTCCTACGAGCAGTACTTC
CSVERGPSYEQYF
>-|TRBJ2-7|TRBV4-1|many
TGCGCCAGCAGCCAACCCTCAGGGGCACTCTACGAGCAGTACTTC
CASSQPSGALYEQYF
>-|TRBJ2-3|TRBV11-2|-
TGTGCCAGCAGCTCTCGAAGCAGGGAGGGCACAGATACGCAGTATTTT
CASSSRSREGTDTQYF
>-|TRBJ2-1|TRBV6-2/TRBV6-3|many
TGTGCCAGCAGGACTCCAGGGGGCGGGAGGTTTAATGAGCAGTTCTTC
CASRTPGGGRFNEQFF
>-|TRBJ2-6|TRBV20-1|-
TGCAGTGCTACTCAGGGTAGTGGGGCCAACGTCCTGACTTTC
CSATQGSGANVLTF
>-|TRBJ2-3|TRBV5-1|many
TGCGCCAGCAGCTTGTTGACGACAGGAGACGTTACGCAGTATTTT
CASSLLTTGDVTQYF
>TRBD1|TRBJ2-2|TRBV29-1|many
TGCAGCGTTAGGGACAGGGGGCTTAACACCGGGGAGCTGTTTTTT
CSVRDRGLNTGELFF
>-|TRBJ2-2|TRBV27|-
TGTGCCAGCAGTTCGCGACGGCTGGGCGCGAGCACCGGGGAGCTGTTTTTT
CASSSRRLGASTGELFF
>TRBD2|TRBJ2-3|TRBV30|many
TGTGCCTGGACGGGAGCGGGGGGAAGCACAGATACGCAGTATTTT
CAWTGAGGSTDTQYF
>-|TRBJ2-2|TRBV28|many
TGTGCCCACGCAAGGCAACGGGCTTCGAACACCGGGGAGCTGTTTTTT
CAHARQRASNTGELFF
>-|TRBJ2-1|TRBV11-3|-
TGTGCCAGCAGCGTTACCGGGACACCCTATGAGCAGTTCTTC
CASSVTGTPYEQFF
>-|TRBJ1-4|TRBV16|-
TGTGCCAGCAGACCGACAGAGTCCTTTAATGAAAAACTGTTTTTT
CASRPTESFNEKLFF
>TRBD2|TRBJ2-3|TRBV29-1|-
TGCAGCGTTCACCTCTTAGGAGCGGGAGTGACAGATACGCAGTATTTT
CSVHLLGAGVTDTQYF
>-|TRBJ2-2|TRBV19|few
TGTGCCAGTAGTATAGCGCGGGGCACCGGGGAGCTGTTTTTT
CASSIARGTGELFF
>-|TRBJ1-3|TRBV28|many
TGTGCCAGCGCAGTTTACAGAAACTCTGGAAACACCATATATTTT
CASAVYRNSGNTIYF
>-|TRBJ1-1|TRBV7-9|many
TGTGCCAGCAGCTTCCAGAACACTGAAGCTTTCTTT
CASSFQNTEAFF
>TRBD1|TRBJ1-2|TRBV9|few
TGTGCCAGCAACAGGGGACACTATGGCTACACCTTC
CASNRGHYGYTF
>TRBD2|TRBJ2-1|TRBV9|few
TGTGCCAGCAGCTTTAGGGGCGGGAGCCACAATGAGCAGTTCTTC
CASSFRGGSHNEQFF
>-|TRBJ1-1|TRBV3-1|many
TGTGCCAGCAGCCAAGTACTGGGGGTCACTGAAGCTTTCTTT
CASSQVLGVTEAFF
>TRBD1|TRBJ2-5|TRBV5-1|many
TGCGCCAGCAGCTTGGGGTTCGGGGACAGCCAAGAGACCCAGTACTTC
CASSLGFGDSQETQYF
>-|TRBJ1-5|TRBV19|many
TGTGCCAGTAGGATGCGGGGGAATAGCAATCAGCCCCAGCATTTT
CASRMRGNSNQPQHF